These 2 T cell receptor beta chains came from one sample sequenced in a study of metastatic and nonmetastatic thyroid tumors. Each patient came to thyroid surgery without any prior treatment (of any kind). TCRdb re-called the PCR reads via MiXCR. The repertoire consists of over 10,000 clones, with approximately 23% occurring once and the leading ten covering around 12%. The sequencing input was adjacent normal tissue. All receptors come from a female donor with papillary thyroid cancer or a benign thyroid nodule (not recorded which). Some clones in this sample may be carry-over from other donors' samples.

This clone was picked up a small number of times. A read error may account for a junction end that differs from germline. The chain is built from TRBV10-2 and TRBJ1-2, with no clear D. CDR3 length equals 13 residues. In germline, CDR1 is WSHSY, CDR2 SAAADI. CDR3 region: CANSERYSYGYTF. CDR3 coding DNA: TGCGCCAACAGTGAACGGTACAGCTATGGCTACACCTTC.

Relative to its sample, this clone is medium-sized. The chain is built from TRBV27 and TRBJ2-3; either TRBD1 or TRBD2 may fit D (6 bases each). V lost 1 base, J lost 7 bases, and 18 bases lay in between. Per the germline V gene, CDR1 is MNHEY and CDR2 is SMNVEV (reference sequence). CDR3 size: 16 residues. DNA of the CDR3: TGTGCCAGCAGTTTATTTAGGCAGCGGAGGGGGTATACGCAGTATTTT. Translation gives CASSLFRQRRGYTQYF.